The clone carrying this T cell receptor (beta chain) was seen a few times. These data are taken from a study of spatial heterogeneity in lung cancer. TCRdb reprocessed the 5' RACE reads via MiXCR and lists one record per CDR3 protein. Found here are roughly 8,500 distinct CDR3 sequences, around 15% of them singletons; the top ten hold more than 12%. As for time point: sample taken at primary tumor resection. The cohort: approximately 66 early-stage, untreated non-small cell lung cancer patients. The CDR3 is 12 amino acids. Per the germline V gene, CDR1 is MDHEN and CDR2 is SYDVKM. The V and J ends lost 2 bases and 7 bases respectively, with 6 bases between them.

The sample here was normal lung tissue next to the tumor, taken at surgery. The clonotype comes from a male donor with early-stage non-small cell lung cancer. V is TRBV28 and J is TRBJ1-5, with a possible D match to TRBD1 (6 bases). This CDR3 is CASSLGGQPQHF. The CDR3 DNA sequence: TGTGCCAGCAGTTTAGGGGGCCAGCCCCAGCATTTT.